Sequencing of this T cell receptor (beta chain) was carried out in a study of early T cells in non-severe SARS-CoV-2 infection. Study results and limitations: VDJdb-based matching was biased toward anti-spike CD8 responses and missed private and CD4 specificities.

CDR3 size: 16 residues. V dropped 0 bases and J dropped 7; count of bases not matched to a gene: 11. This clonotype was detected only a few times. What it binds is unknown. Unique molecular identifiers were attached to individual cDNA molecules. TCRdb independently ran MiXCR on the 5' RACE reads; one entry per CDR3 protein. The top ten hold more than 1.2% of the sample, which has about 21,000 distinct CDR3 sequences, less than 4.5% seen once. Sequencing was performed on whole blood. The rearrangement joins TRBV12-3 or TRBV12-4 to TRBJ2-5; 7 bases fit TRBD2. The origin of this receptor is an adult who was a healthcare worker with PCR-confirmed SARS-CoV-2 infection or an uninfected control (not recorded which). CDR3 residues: CASSLAASSGPGTQYF. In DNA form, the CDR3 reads TGTGCCAGCAGTTTAGCGGCTTCTAGCGGACCAGGGACCCAGTACTTC.